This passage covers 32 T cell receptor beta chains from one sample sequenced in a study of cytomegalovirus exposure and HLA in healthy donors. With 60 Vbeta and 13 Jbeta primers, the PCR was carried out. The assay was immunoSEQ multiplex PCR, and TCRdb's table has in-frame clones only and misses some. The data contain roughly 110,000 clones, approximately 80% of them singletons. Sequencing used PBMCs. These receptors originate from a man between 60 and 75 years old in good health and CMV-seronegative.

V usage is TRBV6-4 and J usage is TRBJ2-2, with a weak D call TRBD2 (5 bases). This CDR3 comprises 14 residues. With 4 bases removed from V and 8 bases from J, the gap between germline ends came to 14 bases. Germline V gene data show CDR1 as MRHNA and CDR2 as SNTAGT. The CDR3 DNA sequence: TGTGCCAGCAGTGCTGAGGGTCGGTATGGGGAGCTGTTTTTT. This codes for CASSAEGRYGELFF.

In DNA, the CDR3 is TGTGCCACCAGCAGCGGCAGGGCCGCTGAAAAACTGTTTTTT. Residues: CATSSGRAAEKLFF. This chain links TRBV15 with TRBJ1-4; the D gene is possibly TRBD1 (5 bases). The CDR3 spans 14 residues. Germline V CDR1 and CDR2: LNHNV, YYDKDF (reference sequence). V gave up 3 bases and J gave up 7 bases, with 12 bases separating them.

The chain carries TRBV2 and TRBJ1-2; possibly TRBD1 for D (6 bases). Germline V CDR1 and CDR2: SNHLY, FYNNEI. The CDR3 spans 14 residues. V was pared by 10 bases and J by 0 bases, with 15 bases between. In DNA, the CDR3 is TGTGCCATCACAGGGTTAGGGACTAACTATGGCTACACCTTC. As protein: CAITGLGTNYGYTF.

The DNA of the CDR3 is TGCGCCAGCAGCCTACAGGGCGCCCTCTACAATGAGCAGTTCTTC. Amino acids: CASSLQGALYNEQFF. This chain joins TRBV5-1 and TRBJ2-1; a possible D gene is TRBD1 (6 bases). The germline gives CDR1 SGHRS, CDR2 YFSETQ. This CDR3 region has 15 residues. The V end lost 4 bases, the J end lost 3 bases, and 14 bases lay between the germline ends.

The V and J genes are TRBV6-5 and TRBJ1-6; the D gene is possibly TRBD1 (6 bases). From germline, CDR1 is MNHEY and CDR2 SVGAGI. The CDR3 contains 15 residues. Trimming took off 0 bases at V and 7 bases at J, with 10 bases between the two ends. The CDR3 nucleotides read TGTGCCAGCAGTTACTCGAACAGGGTCAATTCACCCCTCCACTTT. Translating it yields CASSYSNRVNSPLHF.

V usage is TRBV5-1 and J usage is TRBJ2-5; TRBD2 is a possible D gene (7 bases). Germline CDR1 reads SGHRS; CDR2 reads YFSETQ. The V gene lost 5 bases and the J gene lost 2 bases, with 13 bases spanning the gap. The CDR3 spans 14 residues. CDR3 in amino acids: CASRLGRGQETQYF. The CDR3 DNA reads TGCGCCAGCAGGTTAGGGAGGGGGCAAGAGACCCAGTACTTC.

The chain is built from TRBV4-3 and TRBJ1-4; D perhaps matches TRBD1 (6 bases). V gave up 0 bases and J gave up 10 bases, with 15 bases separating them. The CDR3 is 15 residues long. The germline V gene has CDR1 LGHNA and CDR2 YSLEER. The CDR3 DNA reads TGCGCCAGCAGCCAAGAACGCGCAGGGGAATCAAAACTGTTTTTT. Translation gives CASSQERAGESKLFF.

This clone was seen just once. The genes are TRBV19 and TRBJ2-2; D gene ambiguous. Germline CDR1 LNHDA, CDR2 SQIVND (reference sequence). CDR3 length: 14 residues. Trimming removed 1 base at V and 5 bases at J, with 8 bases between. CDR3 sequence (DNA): TGTGCCAGTAGTATAGGGCAGTGGACCGGGGAGCTGTTTTTT. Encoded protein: CASSIGQWTGELFF. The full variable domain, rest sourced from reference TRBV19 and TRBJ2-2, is DGGITQSPKYLFRKEGQNVTLSCEQNLNHDAMYWYRQDPGQGLRLIYYSQIVNDFQKGDIAEGYSVSREKKESFPLTVTSAQKNPTAFYLCASSIGQWTGELFFGEGSRLTVL.

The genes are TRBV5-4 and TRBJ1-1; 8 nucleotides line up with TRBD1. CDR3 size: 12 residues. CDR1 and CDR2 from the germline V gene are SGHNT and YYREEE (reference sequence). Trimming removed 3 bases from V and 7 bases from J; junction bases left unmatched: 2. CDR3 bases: TGTGCCAGCAGCTCACAGGGGGTTGAAGCTTTCTTT. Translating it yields CASSSQGVEAFF.

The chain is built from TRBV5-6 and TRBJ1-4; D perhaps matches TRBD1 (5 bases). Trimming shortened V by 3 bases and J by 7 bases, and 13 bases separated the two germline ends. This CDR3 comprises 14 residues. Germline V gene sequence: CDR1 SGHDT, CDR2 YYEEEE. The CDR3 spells CASSYERGGEKLFF. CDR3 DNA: TGTGCCAGCAGCTACGAAAGGGGAGGTGAAAAACTGTTTTTT.

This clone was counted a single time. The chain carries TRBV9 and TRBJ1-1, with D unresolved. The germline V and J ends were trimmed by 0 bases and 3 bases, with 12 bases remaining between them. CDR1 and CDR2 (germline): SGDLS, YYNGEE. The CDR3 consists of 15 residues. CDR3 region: CASSVDRGGYTEAFF. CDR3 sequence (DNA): TGTGCCAGCAGCGTAGATCGGGGAGGTTACACTGAAGCTTTCTTT.

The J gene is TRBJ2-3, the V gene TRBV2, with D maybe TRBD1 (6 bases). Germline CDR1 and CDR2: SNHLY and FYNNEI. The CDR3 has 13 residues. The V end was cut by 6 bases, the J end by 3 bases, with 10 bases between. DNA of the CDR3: TGTGCCAGCAGAGTGGACAGAACAGATACGCAGTATTTT. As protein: CASRVDRTDTQYF.

This CDR3 reads CASSFRVNTEAFF. In DNA, the CDR3 is TGTGCCAGCAGCTTCAGGGTGAACACTGAAGCTTTCTTT. This chain uses TRBV7-2 with TRBJ1-1; tentatively, D is TRBD1 (5 bases). This CDR3 comprises 13 residues. Germline values: CDR1 SGHTA, CDR2 FQGNSA. Deletions cut 3 bases from V and 0 bases from J, with 5 bases between.

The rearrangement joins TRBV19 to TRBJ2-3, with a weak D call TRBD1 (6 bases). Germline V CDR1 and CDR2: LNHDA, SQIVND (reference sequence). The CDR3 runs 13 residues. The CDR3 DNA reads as TGTGCAAGCGGACAGTCCGCCACAGATACGCAGTATTTT. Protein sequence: CASGQSATDTQYF.

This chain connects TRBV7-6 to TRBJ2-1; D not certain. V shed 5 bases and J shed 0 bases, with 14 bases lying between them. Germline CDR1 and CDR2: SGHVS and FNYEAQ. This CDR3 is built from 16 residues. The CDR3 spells CASSPYQASSYNEQFF. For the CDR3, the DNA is TGTGCCAGCAGCCCATATCAGGCGAGCTCCTACAATGAGCAGTTCTTC.

CDR3 DNA sequence: TGTGCCAGCAGCGGGGGCGGTACGCAGTATTTT. Its protein is CASSGGGTQYF. The chain links TRBV7-2 to TRBJ2-3, with a possible D match to TRBD1 (6 bases). Trimming pared 5 bases from V and 8 bases from J, leaving 8 bases between. CDR3 length equals 11 residues. Germline CDR1 reads SGHTA; CDR2 reads FQGNSA.

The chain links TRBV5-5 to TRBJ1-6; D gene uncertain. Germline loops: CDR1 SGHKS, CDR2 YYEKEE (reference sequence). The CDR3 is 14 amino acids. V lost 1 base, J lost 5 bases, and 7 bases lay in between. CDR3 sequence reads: CASSLLPDNSPLHF. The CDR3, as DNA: TGTGCCAGCAGCTTGCTGCCAGATAATTCACCCCTCCACTTT.

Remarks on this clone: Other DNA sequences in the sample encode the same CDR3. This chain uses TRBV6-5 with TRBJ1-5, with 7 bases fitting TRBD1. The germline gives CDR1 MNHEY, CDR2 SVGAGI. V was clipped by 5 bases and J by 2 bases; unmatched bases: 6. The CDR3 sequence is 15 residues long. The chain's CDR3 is CASSPTGTGNQPQHF. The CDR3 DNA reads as TGTGCCAGCAGTCCTACCGGGACAGGCAATCAGCCCCAGCATTTT.

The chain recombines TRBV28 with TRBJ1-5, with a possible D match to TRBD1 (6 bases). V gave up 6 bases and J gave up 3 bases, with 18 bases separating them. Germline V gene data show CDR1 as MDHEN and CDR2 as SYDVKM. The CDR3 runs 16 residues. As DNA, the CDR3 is TGTGCCAGCAGACCCCTCGGGGGGGCCGACAATCAGCCCCAGCATTTT. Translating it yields CASRPLGGADNQPQHF.

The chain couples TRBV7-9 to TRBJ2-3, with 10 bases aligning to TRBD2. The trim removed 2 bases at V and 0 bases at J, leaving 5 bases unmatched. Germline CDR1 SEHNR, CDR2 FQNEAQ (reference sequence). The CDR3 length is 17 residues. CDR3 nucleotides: TGTGCCAGCAGCTTACAGCGGGGGGGCCGAAGCACAGATACGCAGTATTTT. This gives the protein CASSLQRGGRSTDTQYF.

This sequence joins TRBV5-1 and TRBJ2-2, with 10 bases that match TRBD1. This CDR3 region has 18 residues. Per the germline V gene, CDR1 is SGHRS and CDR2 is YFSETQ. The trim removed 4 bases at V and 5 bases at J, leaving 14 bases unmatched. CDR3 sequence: CASSPQPWDRGVTGELFF. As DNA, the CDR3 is TGCGCCAGCAGCCCGCAACCCTGGGACAGGGGTGTAACCGGGGAGCTGTTTTTT.

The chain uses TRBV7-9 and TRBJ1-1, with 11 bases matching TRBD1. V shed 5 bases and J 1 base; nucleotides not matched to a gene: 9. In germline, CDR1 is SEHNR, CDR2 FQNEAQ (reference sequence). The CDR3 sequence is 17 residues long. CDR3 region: CASSPGQGAGENTEAFF. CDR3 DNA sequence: TGTGCCAGCAGCCCCGGACAGGGGGCAGGGGAGAACACTGAAGCTTTCTTT.

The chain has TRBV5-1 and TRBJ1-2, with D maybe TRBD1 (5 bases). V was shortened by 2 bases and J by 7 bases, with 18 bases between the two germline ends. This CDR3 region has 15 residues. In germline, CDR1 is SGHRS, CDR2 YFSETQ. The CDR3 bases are TGCGCCAGCAGCTTTGGGGAAGGGGATGTAGCTGGCTACACCTTC. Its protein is CASSFGEGDVAGYTF.

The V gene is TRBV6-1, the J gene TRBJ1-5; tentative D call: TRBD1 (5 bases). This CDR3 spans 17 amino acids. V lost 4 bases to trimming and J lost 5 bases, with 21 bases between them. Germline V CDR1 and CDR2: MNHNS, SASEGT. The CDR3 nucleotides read TGTGCCAGCAGTGCCCTCCGGGGCCAGGGAGGGTATCAGCCCCAGCATTTT. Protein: CASSALRGQGGYQPQHF.

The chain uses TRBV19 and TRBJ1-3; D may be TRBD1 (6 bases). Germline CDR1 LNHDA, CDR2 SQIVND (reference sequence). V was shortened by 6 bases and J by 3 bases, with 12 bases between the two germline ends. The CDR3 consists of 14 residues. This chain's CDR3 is CASSSHRVGNTIYF. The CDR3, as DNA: TGTGCCAGTAGCTCCCACAGGGTTGGAAACACCATATATTTT.

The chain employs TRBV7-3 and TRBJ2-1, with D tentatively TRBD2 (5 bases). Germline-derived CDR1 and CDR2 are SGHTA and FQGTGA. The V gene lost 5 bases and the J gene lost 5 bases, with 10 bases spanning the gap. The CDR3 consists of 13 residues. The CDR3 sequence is CASSREGNNEQFF. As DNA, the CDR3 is TGTGCCAGCAGCCGGGAAGGGAACAATGAGCAGTTCTTC.

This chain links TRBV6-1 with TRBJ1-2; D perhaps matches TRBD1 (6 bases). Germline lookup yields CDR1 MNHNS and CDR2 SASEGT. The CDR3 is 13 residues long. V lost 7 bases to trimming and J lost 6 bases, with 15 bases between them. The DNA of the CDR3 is TGTGCCAGCAAGAAGGCAGGGGCCCATGGCTACACCTTC. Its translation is CASKKAGAHGYTF.

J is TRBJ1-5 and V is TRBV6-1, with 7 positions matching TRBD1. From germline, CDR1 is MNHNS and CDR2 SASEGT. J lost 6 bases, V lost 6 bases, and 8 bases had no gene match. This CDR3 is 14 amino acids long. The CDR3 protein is CASSRGDGGQPQHF. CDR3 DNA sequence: TGTGCCAGCAGCAGGGGGGATGGTGGTCAGCCCCAGCATTTT.

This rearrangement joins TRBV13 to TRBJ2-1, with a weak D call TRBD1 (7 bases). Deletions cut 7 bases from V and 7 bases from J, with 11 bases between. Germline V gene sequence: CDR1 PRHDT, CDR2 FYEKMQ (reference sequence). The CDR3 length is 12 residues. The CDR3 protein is CASTTGRNEQFF. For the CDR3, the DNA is TGTGCCAGCACGACAGGGAGGAATGAGCAGTTCTTC.

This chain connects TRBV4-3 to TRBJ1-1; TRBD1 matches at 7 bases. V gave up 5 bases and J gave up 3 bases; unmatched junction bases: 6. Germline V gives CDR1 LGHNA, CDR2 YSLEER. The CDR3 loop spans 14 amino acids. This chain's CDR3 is CASSSRQGDTEAFF. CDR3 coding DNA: TGCGCCAGCAGCTCTCGACAGGGAGACACTGAAGCTTTCTTT.

The CDR3: CASSGGVAGLNEQFF. DNA of the CDR3: TGTGCCAGCAGTGGGGGGGTAGCGGGGCTCAATGAGCAGTTCTTC. The chain combines TRBV2 with TRBJ2-1, with 8 positions matching TRBD2. CDR1 is SNHLY, CDR2 FYNNEI, per germline. This CDR3 has 15 amino acids. J was trimmed by 6 bases and V by 4 bases; bases with no gene match: 8.

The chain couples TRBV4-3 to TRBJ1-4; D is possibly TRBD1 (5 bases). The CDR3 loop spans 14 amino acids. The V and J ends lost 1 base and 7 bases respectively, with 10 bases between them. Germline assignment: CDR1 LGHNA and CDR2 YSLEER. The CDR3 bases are TGCGCCAGCAGCCAAGTTGGGGGGGGTGAAAAACTGTTTTTT. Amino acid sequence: CASSQVGGGEKLFF.